The 21 T cell receptor beta chains listed next were all sequenced from one sample in a study of blood T cell repertoires in COVID-19. Method: immunoSEQ multiplex PCR; TCRdb's copy keeps in-frame clones and lacks some. The repertoire consists of 70,000 to 85,000 clones, with around 88% occurring once and the leading ten covering around 36%. Sequencing input: peripheral blood. The receptors were sampled from a man older than 75 with active or convalescent COVID-19.

The genes are TRBV30 and TRBJ1-2; D possibly corresponds to TRBD1 (6 bases). Per the germline V gene, CDR1 is GTSNPN and CDR2 is SVGIG (reference sequence). The CDR3 sequence is 14 residues long. Trimming pared 3 bases from V and 8 bases from J, leaving 19 bases between. The CDR3 region is CAWSPRTVARGYTF. CDR3 DNA: TGTGCCTGGAGCCCCCGGACAGTCGCTCGGGGCTACACCTTC.

The chain uses TRBV10-1 and TRBJ2-3; 10 nucleotides align to TRBD2. The V and J ends lost 3 bases and 2 bases, in that order; junction bases with no gene match: 5. The germline V gene encodes CDR1 WNHNN and CDR2 SYGVQD (reference sequence). The CDR3 contains 16 residues. CDR3 in amino acids: CASSDPSGGNTDTQYF. The CDR3, as DNA: TGCGCCAGCAGTGATCCTAGCGGGGGAAACACAGATACGCAGTATTTT.

The rearrangement joins TRBV18 to TRBJ1-4; 10 bases align to TRBD1. The V and J ends lost 4 bases and 7 bases, in that order; junction bases with no gene match: 9. CDR1 KGHSH and CDR2 LQKENI come from the germline V gene. The CDR3 spans 16 residues. CDR3 bases: TGTGCCAGCTCACGTGCCGGGACAGGGGTGGCTGAAAAACTGTTTTTT. Its protein product is CASSRAGTGVAEKLFF.

V gene TRBV5-1 combines with J gene TRBJ2-3, with TRBD1 matching 7 bases. The trim removed 3 bases at V and 2 bases at J, leaving 3 bases unmatched. The CDR3 loop spans 14 amino acids. Germline V gives CDR1 SGHRS, CDR2 YFSETQ. The chain's CDR3 is CASSSGTATDTQYF. As DNA, the CDR3 is TGCGCCAGCAGCTCCGGGACAGCCACAGATACGCAGTATTTT.

A few counts support this clone. The V call is TRBV27, the J call TRBJ1-4, with D possibly matching TRBD1 (5 bases). The CDR3 is 15 amino acids. CDR1 MNHEY and CDR2 SMNVEV come from the germline V gene (reference sequence). V lost 1 base and J 7 bases, leaving 13 bases between the germline ends. CDR3: CASSLYSGVAEKLFF. Here the CDR3 DNA reads TGTGCCAGCAGTTTATACTCGGGGGTGGCTGAAAAACTGTTTTTT.

This chain links TRBV28 with TRBJ2-7; TRBD1 matches at 7 bases. The germline V gene has CDR1 MDHEN and CDR2 SYDVKM. V shed 5 bases, J shed 4 bases, and the junction held 8 bases outside the gene matches. This CDR3 spans 14 amino acids. The CDR3 DNA reads as TGTGCCAGCAGTCCCGGGACAGCAATATACGAGCAGTACTTC. Protein: CASSPGTAIYEQYF.

The chain is built from TRBV4-3 and TRBJ2-3; 8 bases agree with TRBD2. Germline trimming cut 1 base from V and 4 bases from J; bases unmatched to any gene: 7. The CDR3 sequence is 16 residues long. CDR1 and CDR2 from the germline V gene are LGHNA and YSLEER. CDR3 residues: CASSQGAGDGSDTQYF. The CDR3 bases are TGCGCCAGCAGCCAAGGAGCGGGAGATGGTTCAGATACGCAGTATTTT.

The gene calls are TRBV5-1 and TRBJ2-3; tentative D call: TRBD2 (7 bases). This CDR3 has 15 residues. The V end was cut by 0 bases, the J end by 4 bases, with 12 bases between. Germline loops: CDR1 SGHRS, CDR2 YFSETQ. The CDR3 DNA reads TGCGCCAGCAGCTTGGCCGGCGGGGGCCCAGATACGCAGTATTTT. Residues: CASSLAGGGPDTQYF.

The genes are TRBV4-3 and TRBJ1-4; D is ambiguous. The V end was cut by 4 bases, the J end by 8 bases, with 17 bases between. The germline V gene encodes CDR1 LGHNA and CDR2 YSLEER. This CDR3 contains 15 residues. The CDR3 DNA reads as TGCGCCAGCAGCCGAACGATAGATACTTCGGAAAAACTGTTTTTT. The encoded protein is CASSRTIDTSEKLFF.

V gene TRBV9 combines with J gene TRBJ2-3; maybe TRBD1 (6 bases). Trimming shortened V by 2 bases and J by 0 bases, and 13 bases separated the two germline ends. The CDR3 is 16 residues long. Germline CDR1 reads SGDLS; CDR2 reads YYNGEE. The CDR3 nucleotides read TGTGCCAGCAGCGTTACAGGGACCACAAGCACAGATACGCAGTATTTT. This encodes CASSVTGTTSTDTQYF.

This clone was seen just once. J is TRBJ2-1 and V is TRBV15, with D unclear. The CDR3 is made up of 15 amino acids. In germline, CDR1 is LNHNV, CDR2 YYDKDF (reference sequence). V was trimmed by 0 bases and J by 10 bases, leaving 16 bases between them. The CDR3: CATSRDPLGPKEQFF. In DNA, the CDR3 is TGTGCCACCAGCAGAGATCCCCTAGGCCCTAAAGAGCAGTTCTTC.

V is TRBV7-2 and J is TRBJ2-1; 15 nucleotides line up with TRBD2. V trimming: 1 base; J trimming: 6 bases; junction bases outside the gene matches: 1. In germline, CDR1 is SGHTA, CDR2 FQGNSA. CDR3 size: 16 residues. The CDR3 region is CASSLGTSGRANEQFF. The DNA of the CDR3 is TGTGCCAGCAGCTTAGGGACTAGCGGGAGGGCCAATGAGCAGTTCTTC.

This clone was detected once. The chain is built from TRBV19 and TRBJ1-5, with TRBD1 matching over 7 bases. The CDR3 covers 14 residues. Germline V gene lookup returns CDR1 LNHDA and CDR2 SQIVND (reference sequence). J gave up 4 bases and V 10 bases, and 10 bases lay outside the gene matches. The CDR3 coding sequence is TGTGCCACCACAGGAGGGACAGTTAATCAGCCCCAGCATTTT. Translation: CATTGGTVNQPQHF.

Many counts were recorded for this clone. This specimen includes other DNA sequences encoding the same CDR3. The rearrangement links TRBV30 to TRBJ1-1; a weak D match, TRBD1 (5 bases). Germline CDR1 GTSNPN, CDR2 SVGIG (reference sequence). CDR3 length: 13 amino acids. Between the trimmed V and J ends, which lost 2 bases and 1 base, there was a span of 8 bases. This CDR3 is CAWSRGGNTEAFF. The CDR3 DNA reads as TGTGCCTGGAGTAGGGGCGGGAACACTGAAGCTTTCTTT.

The chain joins TRBV10-3 to TRBJ1-6; D remains ambiguous. V lost 9 bases and J lost 11, with 17 bases in between. Germline V lookup: CDR1 ENHRY, CDR2 SYGVKD. The CDR3 is 13 residues long. The CDR3 sequence: CAIRSGSGTPLHF. CDR3 DNA sequence: TGTGCCATTAGGTCGGGGAGTGGGACACCCCTCCACTTT.

This chain joins TRBV15 and TRBJ1-2; D might be TRBD1 (5 bases). Germline CDR1 reads LNHNV; CDR2 reads YYDKDF (reference sequence). The ends were cut back, 0 bases at V and 7 bases at J, with 15 bases in the middle. The CDR3 spans 15 residues. CDR3 protein: CATSRDLGQGPGYTF. CDR3 coding DNA: TGTGCCACCAGCAGAGATCTTGGGCAGGGCCCTGGCTACACCTTC.

This clone was counted a single time. This chain connects TRBV10-3 to TRBJ1-1, with 8 nucleotides matching TRBD1. The germline V gene has CDR1 ENHRY and CDR2 SYGVKD. J gave up 4 bases and V 10 bases, and 8 bases lay outside the gene matches. The CDR3 length is 13 residues. The CDR3 DNA is TGTGCCACGACGACAGGGGCGCTCACTGAAGCTTTCTTT. Translating gives CATTTGALTEAFF.

The CDR3 DNA follows: TGTGCCAGCAGTCAGGGGGGCGGGGGCAATCAGCCCCAGCATTTT. It yields the protein CASSQGGGGNQPQHF. This chain joins TRBV6-5 and TRBJ1-5; 7 nucleotides match TRBD1. V shed 5 bases, J shed 2 bases, and the junction held 6 bases outside the gene matches. The V gene's germline CDR1 is MNHEY and CDR2 SVGAGI. The CDR3 loop spans 15 amino acids.

This rearrangement joins TRBV7-9 to TRBJ2-7; 14 nucleotides align to TRBD2. Losses at the gene ends were 2 bases for V and 5 bases for J; bases not matched to a gene: 8. The CDR3 is 17 amino acids. Germline CDR1 is SEHNR and CDR2 is FQNEAQ (reference sequence). This CDR3 reads CASSLTTGTSGRDEQYF. CDR3 in DNA: TGTGCCAGCAGCTTAACTACCGGGACTAGCGGGAGAGACGAGCAGTACTTC.

The chain carries TRBV12-5 and TRBJ2-7; a weak D match, TRBD2 (7 bases). V was pared by 3 bases and J by 1 base, with 13 bases between. The CDR3 spans 15 residues. Germline CDR1 LGHNT, CDR2 FRNRAP. CDR3 nucleotide sequence: TGTGCTAGTGGTTTAGGGGGGGCTTATTCCTACGAGCAGTACTTC. This encodes CASGLGGAYSYEQYF.

V gene TRBV3-1 (or the pseudogene TRBV3-2) combines with J gene TRBJ2-7; no clear D gene. Germline V lookup: CDR1 LGHDT, CDR2 YNNKEL (reference sequence). The CDR3 contains 12 residues. With 4 bases removed from V and 3 bases from J, the gap between germline ends came to 7 bases. CDR3 residues: CASSLNYYEQYF. The DNA for the CDR3 is TGTGCCAGCAGCCTAAATTACTACGAGCAGTACTTC.